Each of the 21 T cell receptor beta chains below was sequenced from the same sample in a study of shared clonotypes between healthy human individuals. The protocol was immunoSEQ multiplex PCR, while the TCRdb copy is restricted to in-frame clones and leaves out a portion. The sample consists of 800,000 to 1,200,000 clones, around 78% of them appearing once. The sample was memory CD4+ T cells from PBMCs. The subset: CD45RA-negative fraction. These receptors all stem from a man aged 18 to 29 in good health. Some clones in this sample may be carry-over from other donors' samples.

J is TRBJ1-4 and V is TRBV30; maybe TRBD1 (6 bases). Germline assignment: CDR1 GTSNPN and CDR2 SVGIG (reference sequence). The germline V and J ends were trimmed by 0 bases and 8 bases, with 16 bases remaining between them. This CDR3 spans 15 amino acids. In DNA, the CDR3 is TGTGCCTGGAGTGTGCCGCAGGGGATGAGGGAAAAACTGTTTTTT. Encoded protein: CAWSVPQGMREKLFF.

V is TRBV5-4 and J is TRBJ2-1, with D possibly TRBD2 on 6 matching bases. The length of the CDR3 is 16 residues. Per germline, CDR1 SGHNT and CDR2 YYREEE (reference sequence). V dropped 4 bases and J dropped 3 bases, with 17 bases sitting between them. The CDR3 DNA reads as TGTGCCAGCAGCGTGACCCGGGACTCGATCTACAATGAGCAGTTCTTC. Translated: CASSVTRDSIYNEQFF.

This chain uses TRBV14 with TRBJ2-5; D is unresolved. CDR1 is SGHDN and CDR2 is FVKESK in the germline V gene. The ends were cut back, 0 bases at V and 14 bases at J, with 16 bases in the middle. This CDR3 comprises 13 residues. The CDR3 sequence: CASSQDLRTPQYF. Written as DNA, the CDR3 is TGTGCCAGCAGCCAAGATCTGAGGACCCCTCAATACTTC.

The genes are TRBV19 and TRBJ1-4; the D gene is possibly TRBD1 (6 bases). Germline V CDR1 and CDR2: LNHDA, SQIVND (reference sequence). The V end was cut by 3 bases, the J end by 8 bases, with 16 bases between. The length of the CDR3 is 15 residues. The CDR3 sequence is CASSIQGHSSEKLFF. The CDR3 region has the DNA TGTGCCAGTAGTATCCAGGGGCACAGTAGCGAAAAACTGTTTTTT.

On this clone: The sample contains more than one DNA sequence encoding this CDR3. The V and J genes are TRBV11-3 and TRBJ1-1; TRBD1 matches at 7 bases. With 0 bases clipped from V and 3 bases from J, the junction kept 1 base outside the gene matches. Germline values: CDR1 SGHNT, CDR2 YENEEA. The length of the CDR3 is 14 residues. The CDR3 DNA reads TGTGCCAGCAGCTTAGAGGGGACAGACACTGAAGCTTTCTTT. Its protein product is CASSLEGTDTEAFF. Based on the CDR3 plus reference TRBV11-3 and TRBJ1-1, the full variable domain is EAGVVQSPRYKIIEKKQPVAFWCNPISGHNTLYWYLQNLGQGPELLIRYENEEAVDDSQLPKDRFSAERLKGVDSTLKIQPAELGDSAVYLCASSLEGTDTEAFFGQGTRLTVV.

The J gene is TRBJ2-2, the V gene TRBV5-1; TRBD2 matches at 9 bases. Germline V gene lookup returns CDR1 SGHRS and CDR2 YFSETQ. The CDR3 contains 16 residues. The trim removed 0 bases at V and 2 bases at J, leaving 2 bases unmatched. CDR3 residues: CASSLDLAGNTGELFF. CDR3 sequence (DNA): TGCGCCAGCAGCTTGGATCTAGCGGGAAACACCGGGGAGCTGTTTTTT.

This clone was observed many times. The V and J genes are TRBV7-3 and TRBJ2-3; unclear D gene. Germline lookup yields CDR1 SGHTA and CDR2 FQGTGA. This CDR3 region has 13 residues. V was cut by 5 bases and J by 5 bases, with 11 bases left in between. The CDR3 here is CASSPARQDTQYF. The DNA for the CDR3 is TGTGCCAGCAGCCCAGCGAGACAAGATACGCAGTATTTT.

The V call is TRBV2, the J call TRBJ2-1, with 9 bases lining up with TRBD2. Losses at the gene ends were 6 bases for V and 4 bases for J; bases not matched to a gene: 7. Germline CDR1 and CDR2: SNHLY and FYNNEI. CDR3 length: 15 residues. Here the CDR3 reads CASSVSGGLYNEQFF. The CDR3 DNA reads TGTGCCAGCAGCGTTAGCGGGGGACTTTACAATGAGCAGTTCTTC.

The chain recombines TRBV11-2 with TRBJ2-7; 9 nucleotides line up with TRBD2. Germline lookup yields CDR1 SGHAT and CDR2 FQNNGV. After removal of 3 bases from V and 4 bases from J, the junction contained 4 bases not matched to a gene. The CDR3 length is 14 residues. CDR3 protein: CASSFAGGPYEQYF. As DNA, the CDR3 is TGTGCCAGCAGCTTCGCGGGAGGGCCGTACGAGCAGTACTTC.

This clone was detected only a few times. The rearrangement links TRBV29-1 to TRBJ2-7; 12 nucleotides align to TRBD1. The germline CDR1 and CDR2 sequences are SQVTM and ANQGSEA. The junction had 1 base not matched to a gene; V was cut back by 4 bases and J by 6 bases. The CDR3 is 12 residues long. This chain's CDR3 is CSVGDRGLEQYF. CDR3 nucleotides: TGCAGCGTTGGGGACAGGGGGCTCGAGCAGTACTTC.

The sample holds a few counts of this clone. The chain joins TRBV7-2 to TRBJ1-2; the D is unclear. V lost 3 bases, J lost 5 bases, and 19 bases lay in between. Looked up from germline, CDR1 is SGHTA and CDR2 is FQGNSA. The CDR3 sequence is 16 residues long. DNA for the CDR3: TGTGCCAGCAGCTTGAGGGCCGGCCAGAACGTTTATGGCTACACCTTC. Protein: CASSLRAGQNVYGYTF.

The chain combines TRBV7-9 with TRBJ1-5; D unclear. V lost 2 bases and J lost 4, with 9 bases in between. CDR3 length: 14 residues. Germline V CDR1 and CDR2: SEHNR, FQNEAQ (reference sequence). CDR3 DNA: TGTGCCAGCAGCTTAAACGGCCCTAATCAGCCCCAGCATTTT. Translation gives CASSLNGPNQPQHF.

The CDR3 sequence is CASRLNWDREGGYTF. The DNA for the CDR3 is TGCGCCAGCAGACTAAACTGGGACAGGGAAGGTGGCTACACCTTC. The V and J genes are TRBV5-1 and TRBJ1-2; 9 nucleotides line up with TRBD1. This CDR3 contains 15 residues. With 5 bases clipped from V and 7 bases from J, the junction kept 12 bases outside the gene matches. Germline CDR1 SGHRS, CDR2 YFSETQ. The full variable domain, in which reference TRBV5-1 and TRBJ1-2 provide the parts outside the CDR3, is KAGVTQTPRYLIKTRGQQVTLSCSPISGHRSVSWYQQTPGQGLQFLFEYFSETQRNKGNFPGRFSGRQFSNSRSEMNVSTLELGDSALYLCASRLNWDREGGYTFGSGTRLTVV.

Turning to this clone: A far larger clone is one nucleotide away, so this likely arose from a read error. This rearrangement joins TRBV11-1 to TRBJ2-5; no clear D gene. The V end lost 1 base, the J end lost 1 base, and 4 bases lay between the germline ends. This CDR3 comprises 13 residues. Looked up from germline, CDR1 is SGHAT and CDR2 is FQDESV (reference sequence). Here the CDR3 reads CASSLGFQETQYF. For the CDR3, the DNA is TGTGCCAGCAGCTTAGGGTTCCAAGAGACCCAGTACTTC.

The chain combines TRBV5-4 with TRBJ2-5, with D hard to call. The V gene lost 6 bases and the J gene lost 5 bases, with 20 bases spanning the gap. CDR1 SGHNT and CDR2 YYREEE come from the germline V gene (reference sequence). The CDR3 covers 15 residues. CDR3: CASMLSGPLSETQYF. CDR3 DNA: TGTGCCAGCATGCTCTCGGGCCCCTTATCGGAGACCCAGTACTTC.

This chain uses TRBV7-2 with TRBJ1-1; D call uncertain. This CDR3 contains 15 residues. CDR1 is SGHTA, CDR2 FQGNSA, per germline. Trimming removed 1 base from V and 10 bases from J, with 19 bases in between. CDR3 DNA sequence: TGTGCCAGCAGCTTAGGCCGGGTAGGAGTTAGTGTAGCTTTCTTT. This encodes CASSLGRVGVSVAFF.

V is TRBV11-3 and J is TRBJ2-1; 10 bases line up with TRBD1. The CDR3 consists of 15 residues. V shed 5 bases and J 6 bases; nucleotides not matched to a gene: 7. Germline V gives CDR1 SGHNT, CDR2 YENEEA. The CDR3 coding sequence is TGTGCCAGCAGCGAGCGGAGGACAGGGGGCAATGAGCAGTTCTTC. This translates into CASSERRTGGNEQFF.

The sample holds many counts of this clone. CDR3 nucleotide sequence: TGTGCCTGGTCCGGGACACCCATGAACACTGAAGCTTTCTTT. Translated: CAWSGTPMNTEAFF. This sequence joins TRBV30 and TRBJ1-1; possible D gene TRBD1, 6 bases. V dropped 5 bases and J dropped 0 bases, with 13 bases sitting between them. The germline CDR1 and CDR2 sequences are GTSNPN and SVGIG (reference sequence). There are 14 residues in the CDR3.

The V call is TRBV6-5, the J call TRBJ1-2; D is uncertain. V was shortened by 6 bases and J by 8 bases, with 13 bases between the two germline ends. Germline V gene sequence: CDR1 MNHEY, CDR2 SVGAGI. This CDR3 has 12 amino acids. CDR3 region: CASRATLGGYTF. As DNA, the CDR3 is TGTGCCAGCAGGGCGACATTGGGGGGCTACACCTTC.

This clone was detected once. V is TRBV28 and J is TRBJ1-2, with 8 positions matching TRBD1. Germline V gene lookup returns CDR1 MDHEN and CDR2 SYDVKM. The CDR3 has 12 residues. J gave up 8 bases and V 5 bases, and 4 bases lay outside the gene matches. The CDR3 loop is CASSRTGRGYTF. For the CDR3, the DNA is TGTGCCAGCAGTAGGACAGGGCGCGGCTACACCTTC.

The chain carries TRBV4-1 and TRBJ2-2, with TRBD1 identical over 8 bases. The germline V gene encodes CDR1 MGHRA and CDR2 YSYEKL. With 5 bases clipped from V and 6 bases from J, the junction kept 11 bases outside the gene matches. The CDR3 is made up of 16 amino acids. The CDR3, as DNA: TGCGCCAGCAGCACCACAGGGGGACAGACTTCCGGGGAGCTGTTTTTT. Amino acid sequence: CASSTTGGQTSGELFF.